The rows below give T cell receptor beta chains drawn from one sample of a study of shared clonotypes between healthy human individuals. The repertoire was sequenced with immunoSEQ multiplex PCR; TCRdb's copy has only in-frame clones and lacks some. The data contain about 2 million clones, roughly 95% of them singletons. Specimen: naive CD8+ T cells sorted from blood. The receptor source for this set is a man aged 18 to 30 in good health. CDR3s include the opening cysteine and the closing phenylalanine or tryptophan. The order of the fields is J gene, clone size, D gene, V gene, CDR3 protein, CDR3 DNA. The D gene is left open where the match is weak. Rows give clone size only sometimes, using once, few, many, or a class for an expanded clone.

TRBJ1-1,NA,NA,TRBV6-5,CASSYSGTLAFF,TGTGCCAGCAGTTACTCTGGGACCCTAGCTTTCTTT
TRBJ2-3,NA,TRBD2,TRBV28,CATGLAGDTQYF,TGTGCCACGGGACTAGCGGGAGATACGCAGTATTTT
TRBJ1-4,NA,NA,TRBV15,CATSSSGGGAYEKLFF,TGTGCCACCAGCTCATCAGGCGGGGGGGCTTATGAAAAACTGTTTTTT
TRBJ2-7,NA,TRBD1,TRBV16,CASSQSGDRVYEQYF,TGTGCCAGCAGCCAATCGGGCGACAGGGTCTACGAGCAGTACTTC
TRBJ2-2,NA,NA,TRBV2,CATQGENTGELFF,TGTGCCACCCAGGGTGAAAACACCGGGGAGCTGTTTTTT
TRBJ2-7,NA,TRBD1,TRBV6-5,CASSTSGQPYEQYF,TGTGCCAGCAGTACATCGGGACAGCCCTACGAGCAGTACTTC
TRBJ1-1,NA,NA,TRBV6-5,CASSYRGIRTEAFF,TGTGCCAGCAGTTACAGGGGTATCAGGACTGAAGCTTTCTTT
TRBJ2-7,NA,NA,TRBV6-1,CASSEGLEGPLYEQYF,TGTGCCAGCAGTGAAGGGCTGGAGGGGCCCCTTTACGAGCAGTACTTC
TRBJ2-5,NA,NA,TRBV11-2,CASSSGTHLSETQYF,TGTGCCAGCAGCTCCGGGACACACCTCTCGGAGACCCAGTACTTC
TRBJ2-3,once,TRBD2,TRBV10-2,CASSVGTSVDTQYF,TGCGCCAGCAGTGTCGGGACTAGCGTGGATACGCAGTATTTT
TRBJ1-6,NA,TRBD1,TRBV18,CASSTQEQGTANSPLHF,TGTGCCAGCTCCACCCAAGAACAAGGGACAGCCAATTCACCCCTCCACTTT
TRBJ2-7,NA,NA,TRBV27,CASSSLGGSYEQYF,TGTGCCAGCAGTTCCCTGGGAGGCTCCTACGAGCAGTACTTC
TRBJ2-1,NA,NA,TRBV6-1,CASSGRDTYNEQFF,TGTGCCAGCAGTGGCCGGGACACCTACAATGAGCAGTTCTTC
TRBJ1-5,NA,TRBD1,TRBV19,CASNPGGYQPQHF,TGTGCCAGCAACCCAGGGGGCTATCAGCCCCAGCATTTT
TRBJ1-2,NA,TRBD1,TRBV29-1,CSVPDRGYYGYTF,TGCAGCGTTCCTGACAGGGGATACTATGGCTACACCTTC
TRBJ2-1,NA,NA,TRBV7-8,CASSAHRSRDETEQFF,TGTGCCAGCAGCGCCCACCGAAGCCGCGATGAGACGGAGCAGTTCTTC
TRBJ2-5,once,NA,TRBV28,CASSYEPGEETQYF,TGTGCCAGCAGTTACGAACCAGGGGAAGAGACCCAGTACTTC
TRBJ1-2,NA,TRBD1,TRBV27,CASTLRTGGVYGYTF,TGTGCCAGCACCCTTCGGACAGGGGGTGTGTATGGCTACACCTTC
TRBJ1-5,NA,NA,TRBV9,CASSGGHPNQPQHF,TGTGCCAGCAGCGGGGGACACCCCAATCAGCCCCAGCATTTT
TRBJ1-2,NA,TRBD1,TRBV4-1,CASSQTGTGVAYGYTF,TGCGCCAGCAGCCAGACCGGGACAGGGGTTGCCTATGGCTACACCTTC
TRBJ2-7,NA,NA,TRBV19,CASSLTGSYEQYF,TGTGCCAGTAGTCTAACAGGCTCCTACGAGCAGTACTTC
TRBJ1-1,NA,NA,TRBV15,CATSRDREGPNTEAFF,TGTGCCACCAGCAGAGATCGCGAGGGCCCGAACACTGAAGCTTTCTTT
TRBJ2-1,NA,NA,TRBV27,CASSLSLYNEQFF,TGTGCCAGCAGTTTATCTTTATACAATGAGCAGTTCTTC
TRBJ1-2,NA,TRBD1,TRBV29-1,CSVPGQGSSSYGYTF,TGCAGCGTCCCTGGACAGGGGAGCAGCAGCTATGGCTACACCTTC
TRBJ1-3,NA,TRBD1,TRBV25-1,CASASPEGAPGNTIYF,TGTGCCAGCGCAAGCCCGGAGGGGGCGCCGGGAAACACCATATATTTT
TRBJ2-1,NA,NA,TRBV5-4,CASSFGNNEQFF,TGTGCCAGCAGCTTTGGGAACAATGAGCAGTTCTTC
TRBJ2-5,NA,NA,TRBV28,CATSESSVEYF,TGTGCCACCTCCGAGTCTTCCGTCGAGTACTTC
TRBJ2-3,NA,NA,TRBV7-8,CASSLVGGTDTQYF,TGTGCCAGCAGCTTAGTGGGAGGCACAGATACGCAGTATTTT
TRBJ2-4,NA,TRBD1,TRBV16,CASSHFGQAENIQYF,TGTGCCAGCAGCCATTTTGGACAGGCCGAAAACATTCAGTACTTC
TRBJ1-1,NA,NA,TRBV16,CASSPGTEMNTEAFF,TGTGCCAGCAGCCCTGGGACGGAAATGAACACTGAAGCTTTCTTT
TRBJ2-2,NA,NA,TRBV19,CAIEGDSTGELFF,TGTGCCATTGAGGGGGACTCCACCGGGGAGCTGTTTTTT
TRBJ2-3,NA,NA,TRBV27,CASSFALGLSGADTQYF,TGTGCCAGCAGTTTTGCCCTCGGATTGTCAGGGGCAGATACGCAGTATTTT
TRBJ2-7,NA,TRBD1,TRBV7-9,CASSFRDRRTDSYEQYF,TGTGCCAGCAGCTTTAGGGACAGACGGACTGACTCCTACGAGCAGTACTTC